This T cell receptor beta chain is from a study of Tregs in tolerant kidney transplant recipients. The overall study: Recipient cells were told from donor cells by antibody staining. Notes on the study in general: Tregs expanded with activated donor B cells seemed most donor-specific.

Note on this clone: Antigen unknown.

CDR3 length: 14 residues. Data came from immunoSEQ multiplex PCR; TCRdb stores just in-frame clones and leaves some out. This table holds about 20,000 clones, about three fifths found once. The sample was Tregs from blood cultured with allogeneic cells. The V and J genes are TRBV12-1 and TRBJ2-7; TRBD1, the D gene given by the table, was not confirmed from the DNA. TRBV12-1 has pseudogene status. This clonotype was obtained from a human donor in good health. CDR3 residues: CASSFAWTAYEQYF. The CDR3, as DNA: TGTGCCAGCAGCTTTGCTTGGACAGCCTACGAGCAGTACTTC.